This TCR beta chain derives from a study of shared clonotypes between healthy human individuals (dated by TCRdb to the early 2020s). For the study in its entirety: The cohort included a few men and a couple of women between 18 and 49 years of age. For each donor, CD4 naive and CD4 memory were each given three plates, CD8 naive was given two plates, and CD8 memory was given one plate. To estimate repertoire size and how much clonotypes are shared between individuals, the study performed deep sequencing of blood TCR repertoires from 4 to 6 healthy adults. To increase sequencing depth and limit assay-specific biases, different laboratories used diverse techniques to prepare libraries and sequence TCR repertoires. Each donor's leukapheresis produced roughly between about 0.8 and 10 billion PBMCs.

Spanning cysteine to phenylalanine, the CDR3 consists of 12 amino acids. The retained sequence is limited to the CDR3, 36 bases, with the frame set at the first base. The germline V gene yields SGHTA for CDR1 and FQGNSA for CDR2. V lost 4 bases and J lost 2 bases; the stretch between them is 4 bases long. This clone was seen only once. Its antigen is still unknown. The input lacks base qualities; no much larger clone sits a single base away. Using the deep immunoSEQ assay, TCR CDR3 regions were amplified from genomic DNA by multiplex PCR. Genomic DNA extracted from each cell subset was distributed evenly over all wells of several immunoSEQ 96-well plates, and each plate served as one replicate. Each replicate PCR for sorted subsets received about 180 ng genomic DNA, equal to tens of thousands of T cell genomes. The purified libraries were quantified using a Qubit 3.0 fluorometer, sized with a Bioanalyzer 2100, and then quantified again using the KAPA Library Quantification kit. A separate single-read 150-cycle Illumina NextSeq 550 flow cell was used to sequence each immunoSEQ 96-well plate. On the study's bioinformatics: Because only junctional sequences without quality scores were contained in the immunoSEQ output, filtering matching that applied to full-length reads could not be performed. To assign V/J genes and CDR3, sequences were annotated using PyIR, a Python wrapper for IgBLAST v1.9, with IMGT germline references. Reads with weak V/J assignments (E-value above 1e-6), missing CDR3, stop codons, out-of-frame junctions, or ambiguous translated residues were removed. V3J clonotypes were defined as sequences sharing the same inferred V gene, J gene, and CDR3 amino acid sequence. Percentage overlap between repertoires was calculated by dividing the number of shared unique clonotypes by the size of the smaller repertoire. Repertoire richness was assessed with RTK rarefaction, the Chao1 estimator, and Recon v2.1 estimates of unobserved clonotypes. Generation probabilities were computed with OLGA for all TCRbeta clonotypes obtained by the gDNA method from four donors. TCRdb obtained this table from immuneACCESS and retained in-frame rearrangements with V and J assigned. These tables miss some clones; where compared with another copy, unresolved V genes account for less than half of the shortfall, and the remainder is unexplained. The D gene and trimming were derived from the DNA, and the V and J assignments and clone size from that table. The sample includes some 900,000 clones, with roughly 72% observed a single time. Over 1.3% of the sample lies in the top ten.

The donors were healthy, HIV-negative adults with no recently reported acute infections or vaccinations. All donors were Caucasian adults living in Nashville, Tennessee, USA. Magnetic negative selection was used to enrich CD4+ T cells, after which naive cells were positively selected on CD45RA and the negative fraction became the memory subset. After blood collection by leukapheresis, PBMCs were isolated using Ficoll-Histopaque density gradient centrifugation and then cryopreserved in the vapor phase of liquid nitrogen. Analytical flow cytometry was used to check the purity and quantity of each magnetically sorted T cell population. Genomic DNA was isolated from every sorted fraction and measured by UV absorbance on a Nanodrop 2000c. Study-wide findings and limitations: About 4.5% of naive CD4, 3.5% of naive CD8, approximately 2% of memory CD4, and less than 0.45% of memory CD8 clonotypes were shared across several donors. Sampling was restricted to blood, and TCR repertoires in tissue are likely to differ from TCR repertoires in blood. Even with the large sequencing depth, rarefaction of the sorted-subset datasets indicated that sequencing was incomplete. Estimated clonotype richness was generally larger for naive than for memory subsets. The genetic and exposure-history diversity represented was limited by the small number of donors. Based on pairwise subsampling, the degree of clonotype sharing among donors was expected to be affected by sequencing depth. Higher generation probabilities were observed for clonotypes shared by all four sorted-subset donors than for non-shared clonotypes.

The V and J genes are TRBV7-2 and TRBJ2-3; the D gene is not confidently resolved. Sequencing input: memory CD4+ T cells sorted from blood. Taken with the paper, the label for cell subset or site translates to: CD45RA-negative fraction. This clonotype was obtained from a man younger than 35 in good health. The DNA is as follows: TGTGCCAGCAGCTATTTCACAGATACGCAGTATTTT. This translates into CASSYFTDTQYF.